This record looks at one TCR beta chain sequence and its context. Its antigen is currently unknown. The data originate from a study of T cell responses to AZD1222 COVID-19 vaccine. Study findings and constraints: Clonal diversity was possibly underestimated, and white British individuals and females predominated among donors. Only a handful of AZD1222 recipients tested seropositive at baseline. CD4 TCRs associated with vaccination spanned spike, dominating at 160-218 and 743-854. With two AZD1222 doses given, Spike-specific TCR breadth and depth both rose.

Here immunoSEQ multiplex PCR was the method, and the copy in TCRdb shows in-frame clones only, minus some. Here the sample spans over 200,000 clones, approximately 94% being singletons. This material consisted of peripheral blood, taken 28 days after the second dose of the MenACWY control vaccine. The source is an adult who received the MenACWY meningococcal vaccine as a control.

This CDR3 reads CASSLFIWQGTGNSPLHF. CDR3 in DNA: TGTGCCAGCAGCTTATTTATTTGGCAGGGAACAGGCAATTCACCCCTCCACTTT. V usage is TRBV7-8 and J usage is TRBJ1-6, with D possibly matching TRBD1 (5 bases). V was shortened by 2 bases and J by 7 bases, with 21 bases between the two germline ends. CDR3 size: 18 residues. The germline V gene has CDR1 SGHVS and CDR2 FQNEAQ.